This T cell receptor beta chain derives from a study of T-cell reconstitution after alpha-beta-depleted transplantation in children. The sample holds a few counts of this clonotype. Antigen specificity is unknown. TCRbeta library construction was performed incorporating unique molecular identifiers. TCRdb used MiXCR to reprocess the PCR reads, holding one entry per CDR3 protein. In the table there are about 640,000 distinct CDR3 sequences, 10% to 15% of which are singletons. Germline V gives CDR1 WSHSY, CDR2 SAAADI. Trimming stripped 6 bases from V and 2 bases from J, with 10 bases between. This CDR3 is 13 amino acids long. Findings and caveats of the study: Where some patients showed high TCRbeta diversity at day 60, it came from recipient T cells and thymic progenitors that had survived. Alpha-beta T cells present about two months after transplant were reported to originate from several hundred expanded graft clones. Most T-cell counts and diversity one year after the transplant came from T cells that were newly produced.

The TCR comes from a male patient younger than 18 who had a stem cell transplant for acute myeloid leukemia, so the T cells may come from the graft donor. The chain is built from TRBV10-2 and TRBJ1-1; possible D gene TRBD1, 5 bases. The sequences come from PBMCs, mostly from graft donor cells, collected 360 days after TCRalphabeta/CD19-depleted stem cell transplant. The CDR3 DNA reads TGCGCCAGCAGACCGGGACCAAACACTGAAGCTTTCTTT. Amino acids: CASRPGPNTEAFF.